Sequencing of this T cell receptor (beta chain) was carried out in a study of T cells after yellow fever vaccination. Points from the study as a whole: Clonotype sharing between CD4 and CD8 compartments was small. Subsequent booster samples again held most clones from primary vaccination (just under 98% CD4, roughly 91% CD8). Abundant contaminating clonotypes from the bulk population could appear in FACS-sorted repertoires.

Production of TCR cDNA was by 5'RACE template switching, which also added a universal primer site and UMIs. One entry per CDR3 protein, called by TCRdb with MiXCR from the 5' RACE reads. The sample lists over 130,000 distinct CDR3 sequences; approximately 7.7% were seen once. At least ten counts were recorded for this clonotype. Its antigen is undetermined. V lost 3 bases, J lost 4 bases, and 3 bases lay in between. This CDR3 has 11 residues. Germline V gene data show CDR1 as LGHDT and CDR2 as YNNKEL (reference sequence). V is TRBV3-1 and J is TRBJ2-5; unclear D gene. This material consisted of CD4+ T cells sorted from PBMCs, taken 5 days after the yellow fever booster vaccination. The source is a man aged 25 to 40 who received the YFV17D yellow fever vaccine. CDR3: CASSQVETQYF. The CDR3 DNA is TGTGCCAGCAGCCAGGTAGAGACCCAGTACTTC.